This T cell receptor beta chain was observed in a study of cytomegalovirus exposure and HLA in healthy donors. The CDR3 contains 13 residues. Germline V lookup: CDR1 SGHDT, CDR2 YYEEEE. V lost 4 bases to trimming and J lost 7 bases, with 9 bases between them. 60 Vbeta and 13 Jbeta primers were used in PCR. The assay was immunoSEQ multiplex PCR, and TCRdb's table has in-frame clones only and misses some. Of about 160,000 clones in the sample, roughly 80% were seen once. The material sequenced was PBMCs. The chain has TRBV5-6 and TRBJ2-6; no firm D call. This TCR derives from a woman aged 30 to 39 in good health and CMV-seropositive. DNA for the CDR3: TGTGCCAGCAGCCTCTCTTCTGCCAACGTCCTGACTTTC. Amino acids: CASSLSSANVLTF. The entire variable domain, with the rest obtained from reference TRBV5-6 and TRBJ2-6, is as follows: DAGVTQSPTHLIKTRGQQVTLRCSPKSGHDTVSWYQQALGQGPQFIFQYYEEEERQRGNFPDRFSGHQFPNYSSELNVNALLLGDSALYLCASSLSSANVLTFGAGSRLTVL.